In this sample, the clone carrying this T cell receptor beta chain turned up a few times. The antigen remains unidentified. There were at least 6 micrograms of total RNA extracted from every sample. The data belong to a study of blood T cells in healthy people across ages. On the study more broadly: Using template switching, researchers captured about one barcoded beta molecule for each two T cells.

The study's findings and limits: Roughly linear declines in TCR beta diversity per million T cells occurred with age.

The V and J ends lost 2 bases and 1 base respectively, with 8 bases between them. Germline assignment: CDR1 ENHRY and CDR2 SYGVKD. The CDR3 is 14 residues long. A J-beta primer mix and a sample-barcoded 5' primer were used in a second PCR of about 7 to 12 cycles. With 12 random nucleotides, a template-switch adaptor tagged each individual cDNA molecule. TCRdb passed the 5' RACE reads through MiXCR, listing each CDR3 protein once. The sample lists 1.5 million to 1.9 million distinct CDR3 sequences, roughly two fifths seen once, with approximately 4.1% in the top ten. This TCR was recovered from a woman aged 18-35 years in good health. The V call is TRBV10-3, the J call TRBJ1-1; D gene unclear. The specimen sequenced was blood. CDR3 protein: CAISERTGNTEAFF. The CDR3, as DNA: TGTGCCATCAGTGAGCGGACGGGGAACACTGAAGCTTTCTTT.